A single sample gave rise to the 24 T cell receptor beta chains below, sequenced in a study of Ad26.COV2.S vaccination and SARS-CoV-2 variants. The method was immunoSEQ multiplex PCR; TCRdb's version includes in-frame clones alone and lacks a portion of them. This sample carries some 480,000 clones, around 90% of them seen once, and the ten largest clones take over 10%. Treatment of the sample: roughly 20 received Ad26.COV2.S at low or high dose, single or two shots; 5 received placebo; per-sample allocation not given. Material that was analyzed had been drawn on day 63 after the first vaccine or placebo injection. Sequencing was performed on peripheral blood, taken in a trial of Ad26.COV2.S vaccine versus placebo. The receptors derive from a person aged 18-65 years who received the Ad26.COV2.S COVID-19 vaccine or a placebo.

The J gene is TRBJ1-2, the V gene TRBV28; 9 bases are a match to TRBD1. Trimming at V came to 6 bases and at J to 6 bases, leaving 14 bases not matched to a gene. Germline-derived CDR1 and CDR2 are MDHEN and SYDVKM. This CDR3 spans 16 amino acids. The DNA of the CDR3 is TGTGCCAGCAGACACACTACACAGGGGGCAAATAATGGCTACACCTTC. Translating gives CASRHTTQGANNGYTF.

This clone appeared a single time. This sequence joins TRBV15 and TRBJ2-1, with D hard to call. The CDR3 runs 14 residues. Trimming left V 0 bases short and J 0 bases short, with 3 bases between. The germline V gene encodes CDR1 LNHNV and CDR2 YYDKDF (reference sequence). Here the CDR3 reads CATSRDPSYNEQFF. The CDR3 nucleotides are TGTGCCACCAGCAGAGATCCCTCCTACAATGAGCAGTTCTTC.

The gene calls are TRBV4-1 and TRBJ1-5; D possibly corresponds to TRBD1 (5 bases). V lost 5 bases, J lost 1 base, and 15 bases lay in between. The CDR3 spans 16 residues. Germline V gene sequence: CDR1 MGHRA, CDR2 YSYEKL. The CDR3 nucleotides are TGCGCCAGCAGCGACCTGGGGGAGGGGAGCAATCAGCCCCAGCATTTT. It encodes CASSDLGEGSNQPQHF.

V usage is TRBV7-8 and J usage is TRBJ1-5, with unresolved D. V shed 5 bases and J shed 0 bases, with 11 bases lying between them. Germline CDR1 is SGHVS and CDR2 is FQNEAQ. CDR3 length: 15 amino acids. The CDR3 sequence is CASSRGSSSNQPQHF. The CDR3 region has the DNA TGTGCCAGCAGCCGAGGGTCGAGTAGCAATCAGCCCCAGCATTTT.

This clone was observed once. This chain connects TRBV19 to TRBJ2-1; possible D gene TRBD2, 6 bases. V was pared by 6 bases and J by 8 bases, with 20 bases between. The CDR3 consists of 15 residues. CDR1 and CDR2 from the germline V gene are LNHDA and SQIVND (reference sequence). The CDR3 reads CASSLLPTSLDEQFF. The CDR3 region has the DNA TGTGCCAGTAGCCTCCTTCCGACTAGTTTGGATGAGCAGTTCTTC.

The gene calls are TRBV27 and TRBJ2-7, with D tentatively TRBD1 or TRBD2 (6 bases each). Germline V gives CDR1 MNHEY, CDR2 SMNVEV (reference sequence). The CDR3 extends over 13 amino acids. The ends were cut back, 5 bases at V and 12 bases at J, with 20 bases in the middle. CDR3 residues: CASSPLGGLSTYF. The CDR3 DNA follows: TGTGCCAGCAGTCCCCTTGGGGGGCTGAGTACGTACTTC.

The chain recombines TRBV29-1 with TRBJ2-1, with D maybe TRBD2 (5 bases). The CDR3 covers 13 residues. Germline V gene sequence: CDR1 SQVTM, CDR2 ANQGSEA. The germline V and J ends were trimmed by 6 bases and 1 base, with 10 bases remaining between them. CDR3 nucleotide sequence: TGCAGCGTCGGAGGTGGGTCCTACAATGAGCAGTTCTTC. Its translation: CSVGGGSYNEQFF.

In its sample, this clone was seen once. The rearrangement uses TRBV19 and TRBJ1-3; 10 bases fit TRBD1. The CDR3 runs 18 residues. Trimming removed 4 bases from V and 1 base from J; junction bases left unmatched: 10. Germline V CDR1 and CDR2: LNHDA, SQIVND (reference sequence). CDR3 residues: CASSRLRGQGRSGNTIYF. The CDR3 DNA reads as TGTGCCAGTAGTAGGCTCCGGGGACAGGGGCGTTCTGGAAACACCATATATTTT.

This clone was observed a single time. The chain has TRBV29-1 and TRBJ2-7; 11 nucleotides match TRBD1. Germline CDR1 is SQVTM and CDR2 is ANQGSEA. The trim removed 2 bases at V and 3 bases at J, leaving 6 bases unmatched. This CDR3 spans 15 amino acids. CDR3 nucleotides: TGCAGCGTTGAATGGGACAGGGGGGGGAACTACGAGCAGTACTTC. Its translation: CSVEWDRGGNYEQYF.

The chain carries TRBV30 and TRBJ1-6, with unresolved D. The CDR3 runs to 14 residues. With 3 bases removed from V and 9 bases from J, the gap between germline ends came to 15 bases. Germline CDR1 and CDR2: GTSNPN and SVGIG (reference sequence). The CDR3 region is CAWSRLAGRSPLHF. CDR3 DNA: TGTGCCTGGAGCCGCCTGGCAGGCCGTTCACCCCTCCACTTT.

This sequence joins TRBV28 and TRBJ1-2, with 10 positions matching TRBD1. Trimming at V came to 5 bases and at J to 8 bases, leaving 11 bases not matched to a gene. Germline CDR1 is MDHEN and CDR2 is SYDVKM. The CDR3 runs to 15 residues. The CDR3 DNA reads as TGTGCCAGCAGTCTTCCCGGGACAGGGGAAAGAGGCTACACCTTC. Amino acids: CASSLPGTGERGYTF.

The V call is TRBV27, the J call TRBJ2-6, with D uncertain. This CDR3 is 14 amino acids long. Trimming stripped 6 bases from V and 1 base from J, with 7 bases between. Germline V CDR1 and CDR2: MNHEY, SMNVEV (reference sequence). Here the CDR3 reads CASSPISGANVLTF. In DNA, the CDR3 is TGTGCCAGCAGCCCGATATCTGGGGCCAACGTCCTGACTTTC.

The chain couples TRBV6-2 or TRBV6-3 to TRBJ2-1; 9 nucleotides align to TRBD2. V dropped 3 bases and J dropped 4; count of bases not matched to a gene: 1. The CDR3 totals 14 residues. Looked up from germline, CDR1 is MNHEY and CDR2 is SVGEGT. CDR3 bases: TGTGCCAGCAGTTATCTAGCGGGGTACAATGAGCAGTTCTTC. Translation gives CASSYLAGYNEQFF.

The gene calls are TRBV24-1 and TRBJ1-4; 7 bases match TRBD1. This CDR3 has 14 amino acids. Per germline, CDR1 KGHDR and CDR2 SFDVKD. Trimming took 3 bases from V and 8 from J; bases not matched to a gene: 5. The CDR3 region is CATSDGTVGEKLFF. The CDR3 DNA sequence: TGTGCCACCAGTGATGGGACAGTCGGGGAAAAACTGTTTTTT.

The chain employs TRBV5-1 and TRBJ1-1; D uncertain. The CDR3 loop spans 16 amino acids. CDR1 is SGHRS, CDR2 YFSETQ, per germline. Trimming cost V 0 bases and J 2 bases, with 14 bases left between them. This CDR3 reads CASSLAWAPSNTEAFF. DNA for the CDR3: TGCGCCAGCAGCTTGGCTTGGGCCCCTAGCAACACTGAAGCTTTCTTT.

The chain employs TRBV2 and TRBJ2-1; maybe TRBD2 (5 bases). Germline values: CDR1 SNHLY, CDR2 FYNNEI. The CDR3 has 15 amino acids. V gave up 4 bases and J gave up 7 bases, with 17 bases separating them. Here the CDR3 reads CASSVGRTRENEQFF. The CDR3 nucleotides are TGTGCCAGCAGTGTAGGACGTACTAGAGAGAATGAGCAGTTCTTC.

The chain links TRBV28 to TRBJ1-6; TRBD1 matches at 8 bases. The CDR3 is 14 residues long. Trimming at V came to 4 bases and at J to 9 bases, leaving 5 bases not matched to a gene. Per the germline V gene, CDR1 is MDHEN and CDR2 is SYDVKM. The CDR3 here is CASSSQGVGSPLHF. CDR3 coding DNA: TGTGCCAGCAGTTCACAGGGGGTTGGTTCACCCCTCCACTTT.

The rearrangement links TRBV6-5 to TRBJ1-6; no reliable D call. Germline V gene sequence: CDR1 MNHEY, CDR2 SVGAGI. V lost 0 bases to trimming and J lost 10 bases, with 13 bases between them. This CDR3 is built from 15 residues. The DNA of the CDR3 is TGTGCCAGCAGTTACTCGGGCGGGGAAGGGTCACCCCTCCACTTT. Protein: CASSYSGGEGSPLHF.

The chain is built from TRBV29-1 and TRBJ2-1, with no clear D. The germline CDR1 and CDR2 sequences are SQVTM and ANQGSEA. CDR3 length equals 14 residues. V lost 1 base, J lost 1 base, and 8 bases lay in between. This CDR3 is CSVEGAKSYNEQFF. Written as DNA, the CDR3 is TGCAGCGTTGAAGGGGCGAAGTCCTACAATGAGCAGTTCTTC.

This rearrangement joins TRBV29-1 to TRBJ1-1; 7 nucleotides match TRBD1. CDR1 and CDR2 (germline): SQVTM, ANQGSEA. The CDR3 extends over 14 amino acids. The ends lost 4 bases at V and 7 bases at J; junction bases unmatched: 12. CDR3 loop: CSVGAGGTNVEAFF. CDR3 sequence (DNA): TGCAGCGTTGGGGCAGGGGGAACAAACGTTGAAGCTTTCTTT.

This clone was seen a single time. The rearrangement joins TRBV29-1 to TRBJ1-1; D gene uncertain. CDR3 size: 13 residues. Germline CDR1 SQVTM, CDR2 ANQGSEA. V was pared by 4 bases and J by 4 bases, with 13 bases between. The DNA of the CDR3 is TGCAGCGTTGGGGCAGCGGGTATCACTGAAGCTTTCTTT. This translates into CSVGAAGITEAFF.

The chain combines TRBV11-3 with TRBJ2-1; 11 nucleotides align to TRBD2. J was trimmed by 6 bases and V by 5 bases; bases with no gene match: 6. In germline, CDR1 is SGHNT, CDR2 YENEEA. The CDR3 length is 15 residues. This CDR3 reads CASSKTSGVGNEQFF. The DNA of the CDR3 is TGTGCCAGCAGCAAGACTAGCGGGGTGGGCAATGAGCAGTTCTTC.

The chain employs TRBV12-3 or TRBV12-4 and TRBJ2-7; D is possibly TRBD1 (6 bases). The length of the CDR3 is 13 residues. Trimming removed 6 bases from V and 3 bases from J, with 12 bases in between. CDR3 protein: CASRRTAYYEQYF. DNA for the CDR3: TGTGCCAGCAGACGGACAGCTTACTACGAGCAGTACTTC.

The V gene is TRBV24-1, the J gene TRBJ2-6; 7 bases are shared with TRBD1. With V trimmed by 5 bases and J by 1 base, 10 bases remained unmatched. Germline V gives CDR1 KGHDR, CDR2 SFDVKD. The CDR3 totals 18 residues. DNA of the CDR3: TGTGCCACCAGTGGGGGCAGGGGGAGCCCTTCTGGGGCCAACGTCCTGACTTTC. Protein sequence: CATSGGRGSPSGANVLTF.